This T cell receptor (beta chain) was documented in a study of T cells expressing NK-cell markers. As for the study in general: With respect to HCMV, most of the eight sequenced donors were seropositive, and one was seronegative. Study conclusions and caveats: Of the CD8+ T cell pool in about 6 donors, roughly 1.0-8% was accounted for by dominant NKG2C+ clonotypes. Once again these clonotypes came out on top in the CD3+CD56-NKG2C+ fraction of a handful of donors.

Germline loops: CDR1 SGHRS, CDR2 YFSETQ. The CDR3 is 16 amino acids. Researchers built TCR beta cDNA using 5'RACE template switching with UMIs. Each CDR3 protein gets one entry in TCRdb, which reprocessed the 5' RACE reads and gives no DNA. This sample lists roughly 450,000 distinct CDR3 sequences; its ten largest clones have roughly 1.4%. Regarding this clonotype: Its specificity is unknown.

Sequencing input: blood T cells: a sorted CD56 or NKG2C T cell subset, CD4+ or CD8+ T cells, or bulk PBMC T cells (not recorded which). The chain joins TRBV5-1 to TRBJ1-1; TCRdb selects TRBD1, and the lack of DNA leaves this call unchecked. The clonotype originates from a woman aged 45-60 years in good health. The chain's CDR3 is CASSLVPTGGDTEAFF.